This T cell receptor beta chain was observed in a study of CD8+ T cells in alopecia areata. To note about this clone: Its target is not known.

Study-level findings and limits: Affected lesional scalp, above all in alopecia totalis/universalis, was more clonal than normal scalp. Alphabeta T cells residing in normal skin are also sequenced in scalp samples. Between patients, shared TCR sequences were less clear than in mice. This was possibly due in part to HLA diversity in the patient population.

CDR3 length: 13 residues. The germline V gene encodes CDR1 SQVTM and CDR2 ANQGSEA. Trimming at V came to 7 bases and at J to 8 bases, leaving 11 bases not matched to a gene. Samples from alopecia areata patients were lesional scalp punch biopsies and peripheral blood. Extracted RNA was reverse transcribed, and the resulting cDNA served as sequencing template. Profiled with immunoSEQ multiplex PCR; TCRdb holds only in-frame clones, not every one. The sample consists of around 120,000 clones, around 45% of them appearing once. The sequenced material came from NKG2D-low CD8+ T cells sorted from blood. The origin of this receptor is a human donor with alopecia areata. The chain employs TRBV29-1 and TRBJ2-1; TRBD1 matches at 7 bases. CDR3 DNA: TGCAGCGCGGTGACAGGGTTGAATCATGAGCAGTTCTTC. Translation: CSAVTGLNHEQFF.